The 8 T cell receptor beta chains presented below share a single source sample, sequenced in a study of blood T cell repertoires in COVID-19. Measured with immunoSEQ multiplex PCR; TCRdb has only the in-frame clones, and not every one. The sample records approximately 400,000 clones, more than 65% being singletons. Sequenced input: peripheral blood. These receptors were collected from a human donor with acute or convalescent COVID-19. The donor label of this sample is uncertain.

The V call is TRBV6-1, the J call TRBJ1-2; 8 positions match TRBD1. CDR1 MNHNS and CDR2 SASEGT come from the germline V gene. The length of the CDR3 is 17 residues. J was trimmed by 7 bases and V by 0 bases; bases with no gene match: 13. CDR3 region: CASSEALASQGAGGYTF. In nucleotides, the CDR3 is TGTGCCAGCAGTGAAGCCCTGGCTTCTCAGGGGGCAGGTGGCTACACCTTC.

This chain uses TRBV5-8 with TRBJ1-1; D is ambiguous. Looked up from germline, CDR1 is SGHTS and CDR2 is YDEGEE. Deletions cut 1 base from V and 4 bases from J, with 20 bases between. This CDR3 spans 17 amino acids. The CDR3 DNA reads as TGTGCCAGCAGCTTGCACGTTCTCCCACTTTTTCCCACTGAAGCTTTCTTT. It is translated as CASSLHVLPLFPTEAFF.

The rearrangement joins TRBV19 to TRBJ1-3; no definite D call. With 9 bases removed from V and 2 bases from J, the gap between germline ends came to 17 bases. This CDR3 has 15 amino acids. The germline CDR1 and CDR2 sequences are LNHDA and SQIVND (reference sequence). CDR3 DNA sequence: TGTGCCAGCACCCGCGGCGGGTATGCTGGAAACACCATATATTTT. Protein sequence: CASTRGGYAGNTIYF.

The CDR3 DNA sequence: TGCGCCAGCAGCGGACAATCAGGGGATGGCTACACCTTC. This sequence encodes CASSGQSGDGYTF. The chain joins TRBV5-1 to TRBJ1-2; weak D call: TRBD1 (6 bases). V lost 4 bases, J lost 6 bases, and 13 bases lay in between. CDR3 length: 13 amino acids. Germline V gene data show CDR1 as SGHRS and CDR2 as YFSETQ.

The V call is TRBV2, the J call TRBJ2-7; no definite D call. The germline V gene has CDR1 SNHLY and CDR2 FYNNEI. This CDR3 is built from 11 residues. V shed 3 bases and J shed 8 bases, with 8 bases lying between them. The CDR3 DNA follows: TGTGCCAGCAGTGACGAGGAGAAGCAGTACTTC. Its protein product is CASSDEEKQYF.

Comments on this clone: Additional DNA sequences in this sample encode the identical CDR3. The chain is built from TRBV18 and TRBJ1-1; D unresolved. V was clipped by 0 bases and J by 1 base, with 6 bases between them. The germline V gene encodes CDR1 KGHSH and CDR2 LQKENI. The CDR3 spans 14 residues. In DNA form, the CDR3 reads TGTGCCAGCTCACCACCCCCCGGGAACACTGAAGCTTTCTTT. Translated: CASSPPPGNTEAFF.

This chain links TRBV5-1 with TRBJ1-2; possible D gene TRBD1, 6 bases. There are 16 residues in the CDR3. CDR1 and CDR2 from the germline V gene are SGHRS and YFSETQ. The germline V and J ends were trimmed by 0 bases and 3 bases, with 15 bases remaining between them. The CDR3 region has the DNA TGCGCCAGCAGCTTGGCCACGGACAGCTTTCACTATGGCTACACCTTC. It encodes CASSLATDSFHYGYTF.

V is TRBV5-1 and J is TRBJ2-6, with D maybe TRBD1 (5 bases). Germline V gene data show CDR1 as SGHRS and CDR2 as YFSETQ. CDR3 size: 17 residues. The V end lost 0 bases, the J end lost 0 bases, and 10 bases lay between the germline ends. CDR3 sequence (DNA): TGCGCCAGCAGCTTGGTCGACAGCTTCTCTGGGGCCAACGTCCTGACTTTC. Its protein product is CASSLVDSFSGANVLTF.